A single sample gave rise to the 11 T cell receptor beta chains below, sequenced in a study of tumor-infiltrating lymphocytes in primary liver carcinoma. Using a constant-region primer together with ProtoScript II reverse transcriptase, TCR beta cDNA was made from roughly 520 ng of total RNA. Generation of the TCR beta libraries relied on three nested multiplex PCR rounds using slightly modified ARM-PCR. With TRBV1-TRBV30 forward primers and a C-beta reverse primer, the first two PCR rounds were run for about 10 cycles each. MiXCR, run by TCRdb on the multiplex PCR reads, gives a single entry per CDR3 protein. The sample has just under 55,000 distinct CDR3 sequences; about 80% are singletons. Bulk tissue was left unsorted, and RNA and DNA were co-extracted from 20-30 mg of it. Sequences were obtained from liver tumor tissue from sampling region 2. Subset noted: tumor region T2, inferior pole. These TCRs come from a man in his forties with primary liver carcinoma and hepatitis B virus infection.

On this clonotype itself: Sequence at one end of the junction differs from germline and may be a read error. CDR3 region: CASILDPAGLDEQYF. CDR3 bases: TGTGCCAGCATCTTAGATCCCGCAGGGTTGGATGAACAGTACTTC. The J gene is TRBJ2-7, the V gene TRBV11-2; weak D call: TRBD1 (5 bases). The germline V gene encodes CDR1 SGHAT and CDR2 FQNNGV. CDR3 size: 15 residues.

Note on this clonotype: The junction departs from the called germline gene at one end, perhaps through a read error. The CDR3 protein is CVSSPTGGHYGYTF. CDR3 in DNA: TGCGTCAGCAGCCCGACGGGGGGACACTATGGCTACACCTTC. This chain connects TRBV12-3 or TRBV12-4 to TRBJ1-2, with a weak D call TRBD1 (5 bases). The CDR3 has 14 amino acids.

As regards this clonotype: No conserved phenylalanine or tryptophan is present at the end of the CDR3, so a read error is the likely explanation. The V gene is TRBV20-1, the J gene TRBJ1-1; D gene unclear. CDR1 is DFQATT, CDR2 SNEGSKA, per germline (reference sequence). The CDR3 is 12 amino acids. As DNA, the CDR3 is TGCAGTGCTAGAGACGGGAACGCTGAAGCTTTCATT. Its protein product is CSARDGNAEAFI.

The CDR3 loop reads CASSPLAGTTYEQYF. The CDR3 DNA reads as TGTGCCAGCAGCCCACTAGCGGGAACCACCTACGAGCAGTACTTC. The chain links TRBV7-2 to TRBJ2-7; 10 bases match TRBD2. From germline, CDR1 is SGHTA and CDR2 FQGNSA. The CDR3 covers 15 residues. V lost 5 bases to trimming and J lost 2 bases; unmatched junction nucleotides: 6.

Concerning this clonotype: The junction departs from germline at one end; a sequencing error may be responsible. V gene TRBV7-8 combines with J gene TRBJ1-5; TRBD1 matches 8 bases. In germline, CDR1 is SGHVS, CDR2 FQNEAQ. There are 15 residues in the CDR3. The CDR3 DNA reads TGTGCCAGCAGCTTGACAGGGGCCCGCGATCAACCCCAGCATTTT. It is translated as CASSLTGARDQPQHF.

The V gene is TRBV6-5, the J gene TRBJ1-6, with unresolved D. CDR1 MNHEY and CDR2 SVGAGI come from the germline V gene. This CDR3 is built from 14 residues. Trimming cost V 2 bases and J 7 bases, with 9 bases left between them. In DNA form, the CDR3 reads TGTGCCAGCAGTTACCTAGGTGTCAATTCACCCCTCCACTTT. Its translation is CASSYLGVNSPLHF.

V and J are TRBV6-5 and TRBJ2-7; the D is unclear. The V and J ends lost 5 bases and 5 bases respectively, with 16 bases between them. CDR3 length: 14 residues. Germline assignment: CDR1 MNHEY and CDR2 SVGAGI. The CDR3 nucleotides are TGTGCCAGCAGTCCCCCTGGTTGTGTTAACGAGCAGTACTTC. Its translation: CASSPPGCVNEQYF.

On this clonotype itself: One end of the junction does not line up with germline, which may come from a read error. This CDR3 is CANSLGTSGYYQQYF. The CDR3 region has the DNA TGTGCCAACAGCCTCGGGACTAGCGGCTACTACCAGCAGTACTTC. V is TRBV7-8 and J is TRBJ2-7; TRBD2 agrees at 11 bases. Germline lookup yields CDR1 SGHVS and CDR2 FQNEAQ. The CDR3 runs 15 residues.

Comments on this clonotype: The CDR3 does not end in the conserved phenylalanine or tryptophan, so this is likely a read error. The chain links TRBV7-8 to TRBJ2-3, with TRBD2 identical over 10 bases. This CDR3 region has 17 residues. The V gene's germline CDR1 is SGHVS and CDR2 FQNEAQ. This chain's CDR3 is CVSSLAQAGGPHDTQYL. The DNA of the CDR3 is TGTGTCAGCAGCTTAGCCCAAGCGGGGGGGCCACATGATACGCAGTATCTT.

In its sample, this clonotype is medium-sized (0.01 to 0.1%). CDR3 nucleotides: TGTGCCAGCAGTTACGGGGGGGCCAGGGCGTTGACGAATGAGCAGTTCTTC. Translating gives CASSYGGARALTNEQFF. The chain employs TRBV6-6 and TRBJ2-1; weak D call: TRBD2 (7 bases). CDR1 is MNHNY and CDR2 is SVGAGI in the germline V gene (reference sequence). This CDR3 spans 17 amino acids. V was trimmed by 2 bases and J by 7 bases, leaving 21 bases between them.

With respect to this clonotype: One end of the junction varies from germline; a read error may be responsible. The genes are TRBV6-5 and TRBJ2-1, with 9 bases identical to TRBD2. The V gene's germline CDR1 is MNHEY and CDR2 SVGAGI. There are 16 residues in the CDR3. The chain's CDR3 is CVSSYSGGLAAYEKFF. The CDR3, as DNA: TGTGTCAGCAGTTATAGCGGGGGTCTAGCGGCATATGAGAAGTTCTTC.